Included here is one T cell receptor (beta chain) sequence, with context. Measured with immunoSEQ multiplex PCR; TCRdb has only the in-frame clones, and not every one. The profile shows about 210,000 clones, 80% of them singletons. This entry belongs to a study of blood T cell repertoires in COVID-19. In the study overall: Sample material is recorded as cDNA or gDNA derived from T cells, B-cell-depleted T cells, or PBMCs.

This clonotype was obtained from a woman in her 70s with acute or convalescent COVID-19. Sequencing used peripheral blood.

The CDR3 coding sequence is TGTGCCAGTAGTATTAGGACAGGGGTGGAGACCCAGTACTTC. As protein: CASSIRTGVETQYF. The rearrangement uses TRBV19 and TRBJ2-5; TRBD1 matches at 9 bases. J gave up 5 bases and V 3 bases, and 4 bases lay outside the gene matches. This CDR3 spans 14 amino acids. Germline CDR1 and CDR2: LNHDA and SQIVND (reference sequence).